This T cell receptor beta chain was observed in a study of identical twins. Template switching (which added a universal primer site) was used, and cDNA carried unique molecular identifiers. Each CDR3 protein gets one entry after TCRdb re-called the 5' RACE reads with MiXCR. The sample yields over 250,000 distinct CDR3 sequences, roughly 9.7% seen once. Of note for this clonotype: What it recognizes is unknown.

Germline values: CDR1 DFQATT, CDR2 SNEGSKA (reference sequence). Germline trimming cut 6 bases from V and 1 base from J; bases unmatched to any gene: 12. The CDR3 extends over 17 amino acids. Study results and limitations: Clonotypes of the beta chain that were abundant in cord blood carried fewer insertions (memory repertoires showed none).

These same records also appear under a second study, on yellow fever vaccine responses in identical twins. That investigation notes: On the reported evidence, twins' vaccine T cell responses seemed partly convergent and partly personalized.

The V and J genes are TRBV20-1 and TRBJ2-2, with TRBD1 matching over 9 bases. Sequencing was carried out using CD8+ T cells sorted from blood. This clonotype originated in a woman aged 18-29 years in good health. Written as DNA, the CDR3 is TGCAGTGCCCGGACAGGGGAAGTGCACTTGAACACCGGGGAGCTGTTTTTT. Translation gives CSARTGEVHLNTGELFF.